Each of the 26 T cell receptor beta chains below was sequenced from the same sample in a study of CD8+ T cells in alopecia areata. Extracted from the samples, RNA was reverse transcribed into cDNA to serve as the sequencing template. Some clones are missing from TCRdb's copy, which holds only in-frame ones; the method was immunoSEQ multiplex PCR. The sample shows under 250,000 clones, 56% of them seen only once. The sequenced sample consisted of CD8+ T cells sorted from blood. The receptor set was obtained from a human donor in good health.

The rearrangement uses TRBV11-2 and TRBJ2-7; D gene unclear. Deletions cut 1 base from V and 2 bases from J, with 9 bases between. The CDR3 extends over 14 amino acids. Looked up from germline, CDR1 is SGHAT and CDR2 is FQNNGV. The CDR3 region is CASSLVLTPYEQYF. CDR3 DNA sequence: TGTGCCAGCAGCTTAGTCCTAACTCCCTACGAGCAGTACTTC.

The sample holds a few counts of this clone. The chain links TRBV7-9 to TRBJ2-3; unclear D gene. Trimming cost V 5 bases and J 0 bases, with 12 bases left between them. The CDR3 loop spans 15 amino acids. Per the germline V gene, CDR1 is SEHNR and CDR2 is FQNEAQ (reference sequence). DNA of the CDR3: TGTGCCAGCAGCCCAACGGAATCGAGCACAGATACGCAGTATTTT. The encoded protein is CASSPTESSTDTQYF.

This clone was seen a few times. V is TRBV29-1 and J is TRBJ1-3, with no clear D. Per germline, CDR1 SQVTM and CDR2 ANQGSEA. Trimming took 3 bases from V and 4 from J, leaving 10 bases between them. This CDR3 has 13 amino acids. The CDR3, as DNA: TGCAGCGTTGACACGGGGTCCGGAAACACCATATATTTT. Translating it yields CSVDTGSGNTIYF.

The chain employs TRBV2 and TRBJ2-3, with TRBD1 matching 9 bases. This CDR3 contains 13 residues. CDR1 is SNHLY and CDR2 is FYNNEI in the germline V gene. Trimming took 11 bases from V and 2 from J; bases not matched to a gene: 5. CDR3 DNA sequence: TGTGCCGGCCGGGACAGGGTCACAGATACGCAGTATTTT. The encoded protein is CAGRDRVTDTQYF.

There are a few counts of this clone. V is TRBV7-9 and J is TRBJ2-7, with D perhaps TRBD2 (5 bases). CDR3 length: 12 residues. The germline CDR1 and CDR2 sequences are SEHNR and FQNEAQ (reference sequence). The germline V and J ends were trimmed by 4 bases and 6 bases, with 10 bases remaining between them. The CDR3 region is CASSSPRGEQYF. The CDR3 bases are TGTGCCAGCAGCTCCCCTCGGGGCGAGCAGTACTTC. Combining the CDR3 with reference TRBV7-9 and TRBJ2-7 gives the whole variable domain DTGVSQNPRHKITKRGQNVTFRCDPISEHNRLYWYRQTLGQGPEFLTYFQNEAQLEKSRLLSDRFSAERPKGSFSTLEIQRTEQGDSAMYLCASSSPRGEQYFGPGTRLTVT.

The rearrangement uses TRBV27 and TRBJ1-2, with D possibly being TRBD1 (6 bases). V lost 3 bases and J lost 4, with 15 bases in between. CDR1 is MNHEY and CDR2 is SMNVEV in the germline V gene (reference sequence). The CDR3 contains 15 residues. The CDR3 DNA reads TGTGCCAGCAGTTTTGAAGGCAGGGGCTCCTATGGCTACACCTTC. Encoded protein: CASSFEGRGSYGYTF.

The V call is TRBV5-1, the J call TRBJ2-1; D unresolved. Germline CDR1 SGHRS, CDR2 YFSETQ. The V gene lost 1 base and the J gene lost 5 bases, with 10 bases spanning the gap. The CDR3 has 14 amino acids. The CDR3 region is CASSLLTEHNEQFF. The CDR3 DNA follows: TGCGCCAGCAGCTTGCTAACGGAACACAATGAGCAGTTCTTC. Filled out from reference TRBV5-1 and TRBJ2-1, the complete variable domain reads KAGVTQTPRYLIKTRGQQVTLSCSPISGHRSVSWYQQTPGQGLQFLFEYFSETQRNKGNFPGRFSGRQFSNSRSEMNVSTLELGDSALYLCASSLLTEHNEQFFGPGTRLTVL.

With respect to this clone: A much larger clone is a single base away; this may be a read error. CDR3 in amino acids: CASSSRNTEAFF. CDR3 coding DNA: TGTGCCAGCAGTTCCAGGAACACTGAAGCTTTCTTT. The chain has TRBV6-1 and TRBJ1-1; D is unresolved. This CDR3 is 12 amino acids long. CDR1 MNHNS and CDR2 SASEGT come from the germline V gene. Deletions cut 5 bases from V and 1 base from J, with 5 bases between.

The chain carries TRBV15 and TRBJ2-2; D gene ambiguous. Germline CDR1 LNHNV, CDR2 YYDKDF (reference sequence). CDR3 length: 11 residues. V shed 5 bases and J shed 7 bases, with 5 bases lying between them. CDR3 in amino acids: CATSFRGELFF. The CDR3 coding sequence is TGTGCCACCAGCTTCCGCGGGGAGCTGTTTTTT.

In its sample, this clone was seen a few times. This sequence joins TRBV7-2 and TRBJ2-3, with a weak D call TRBD2 (6 bases). The CDR3 spans 15 residues. CDR1 SGHTA and CDR2 FQGNSA come from the germline V gene. Trimming took off 3 bases at V and 5 bases at J, with 15 bases between the two ends. CDR3 in amino acids: CASSLTAGKGDTQYF. The CDR3 region has the DNA TGTGCCAGCAGCTTGACGGCGGGGAAGGGAGATACGCAGTATTTT.

The V call is TRBV6-5, the J call TRBJ1-1; D may be TRBD1 (6 bases). Trimming shortened V by 8 bases and J by 2 bases, and 12 bases separated the two germline ends. There are 13 residues in the CDR3. Germline loops: CDR1 MNHEY, CDR2 SVGAGI. DNA for the CDR3: TGTGCCAGCCTTTGGGGGCGCAACACTGAAGCTTTCTTT. Encoded protein: CASLWGRNTEAFF.

The J gene is TRBJ1-1, the V gene TRBV4-1; no definite D call. V lost 1 base and J 3 bases, leaving 9 bases between the germline ends. The CDR3 extends over 14 amino acids. The germline CDR1 and CDR2 sequences are MGHRA and YSYEKL. The CDR3 nucleotides read TGCGCCAGCAGCCAAGTCCTGTGGGACACTGAAGCTTTCTTT. Its protein is CASSQVLWDTEAFF.

This chain connects TRBV13 to TRBJ1-1; D not certain. Trimming pared 4 bases from V and 8 bases from J, leaving 8 bases between. The CDR3 sequence is 11 residues long. Germline assignment: CDR1 PRHDT and CDR2 FYEKMQ (reference sequence). This CDR3 reads CASSSRREAFF. DNA of the CDR3: TGTGCCAGCAGCTCCCGAAGAGAAGCTTTCTTT.

About this clone itself: Other nucleotide sequences from this sample produce the same CDR3. V and J are TRBV5-1 and TRBJ1-2; TRBD1 matches at 11 bases. J was trimmed by 6 bases and V by 5 bases; bases with no gene match: 6. CDR1 is SGHRS and CDR2 is YFSETQ in the germline V gene. The CDR3 covers 14 residues. CDR3 nucleotides: TGCGCCAGCAGTTCGGACAGGGGGCTAGATGGCTACACCTTC. It is translated as CASSSDRGLDGYTF.

The V gene is TRBV4-1, the J gene TRBJ1-5; the D is unclear. The germline gives CDR1 MGHRA, CDR2 YSYEKL. This CDR3 is 18 amino acids long. V shed 0 bases and J shed 2 bases, with 17 bases lying between them. CDR3 amino acids: CASSQEPPDHLGNQPQHF. The CDR3 bases are TGCGCCAGCAGCCAAGAACCCCCGGATCATCTCGGCAATCAGCCCCAGCATTTT.

CDR3 sequence reads: CASSQPSGGAVETQYF. The CDR3 nucleotides are TGTGCCAGCAGCCAACCTAGCGGGGGGGCGGTGGAGACCCAGTACTTC. The genes are TRBV7-9 and TRBJ2-5; 12 nucleotides line up with TRBD2. CDR1 SEHNR and CDR2 FQNEAQ come from the germline V gene (reference sequence). The CDR3 contains 16 residues. V trimming: 5 bases; J trimming: 5 bases; junction bases outside the gene matches: 9. Drawing the rest from reference TRBV7-9 and TRBJ2-5, the complete variable domain is DTGVSQNPRHKITKRGQNVTFRCDPISEHNRLYWYRQTLGQGPEFLTYFQNEAQLEKSRLLSDRFSAERPKGSFSTLEIQRTEQGDSAMYLCASSQPSGGAVETQYFGPGTRLLVL.

The gene calls are TRBV4-1 and TRBJ1-4, with TRBD1 identical over 10 bases. The CDR3 runs 14 residues. The germline CDR1 and CDR2 sequences are MGHRA and YSYEKL. Unmatched junction bases numbered 1, after V lost 3 bases and J lost 6 bases. CDR3 protein: CASSHGTGDEKLFF. The CDR3 region has the DNA TGCGCCAGCAGCCACGGGACAGGGGATGAAAAACTGTTTTTT.

The table lists this clone with a few counts. The chain employs TRBV6-6 and TRBJ1-2; weak D call: TRBD1 (5 bases). The CDR3 runs 11 residues. Germline V lookup: CDR1 MNHNY, CDR2 SVGAGI (reference sequence). The V and J ends lost 11 bases and 7 bases respectively, with 14 bases between them. The CDR3 DNA reads as TGTGCCCAGAGGAGGGGTAGTGGCTACACCTTC. It translates to CAQRRGSGYTF.

The rearrangement uses TRBV9 and TRBJ1-1, with D hard to call. Germline V lookup: CDR1 SGDLS, CDR2 YYNGEE. The CDR3 consists of 15 residues. V was clipped by 0 bases and J by 0 bases, with 9 bases between them. The CDR3 sequence is CASSVGAEMNTEAFF. CDR3 bases: TGTGCCAGCAGCGTAGGGGCCGAAATGAACACTGAAGCTTTCTTT.

This clone was seen once. This chain joins TRBV7-9 and TRBJ2-5, with a tentative D call TRBD1 (5 bases). The CDR3 covers 16 residues. V lost 1 base and J 1 base, leaving 13 bases between the germline ends. CDR1 is SEHNR, CDR2 FQNEAQ, per germline (reference sequence). CDR3 protein: CASSLGYQGSQETQYF. CDR3 in DNA: TGTGCCAGCAGCTTAGGGTACCAGGGCAGCCAAGAGACCCAGTACTTC.

The sample holds a few counts of this clone. The CDR3 DNA reads as TGTGCCAGCAGCTTAGGTGGGGGGATCGCCACAGATACGCAGTATTTT. Protein sequence: CASSLGGGIATDTQYF. The genes are TRBV11-2 and TRBJ2-3, with D tentatively TRBD2 (6 bases). V lost 1 base to trimming and J lost 2 bases, with 13 bases between them. Germline CDR1 is SGHAT and CDR2 is FQNNGV. The CDR3 contains 16 residues.

V is TRBV29-1 and J is TRBJ2-6; the D is unclear. Trimming shortened V by 5 bases and J by 0 bases, and 5 bases separated the two germline ends. The germline V gene has CDR1 SQVTM and CDR2 ANQGSEA. The CDR3 has 13 amino acids. Here the CDR3 DNA reads TGCAGCGTTCCAGGCTCTGGGGCCAACGTCCTGACTTTC. As protein: CSVPGSGANVLTF.

This clone was seen once. The gene calls are TRBV15 and TRBJ1-2; a possible D gene is TRBD1 (5 bases). The CDR3 totals 16 residues. Germline V gene data show CDR1 as LNHNV and CDR2 as YYDKDF (reference sequence). Trimming pared 0 bases from V and 4 bases from J, leaving 15 bases between. The DNA for the CDR3 is TGTGCCACCAGCAGAGATCAGGGACCCATACCCTATGGCTACACCTTC. Translated, it gives CATSRDQGPIPYGYTF.

This chain uses TRBV27 with TRBJ2-1; 7 bases fit TRBD1. V dropped 5 bases and J dropped 3; count of bases not matched to a gene: 4. This CDR3 is 14 amino acids long. Germline CDR1 reads MNHEY; CDR2 reads SMNVEV (reference sequence). The CDR3 region is CASSRTGNYNEQFF. CDR3 nucleotide sequence: TGTGCCAGCAGTCGGACAGGCAACTACAATGAGCAGTTCTTC.

The J gene is TRBJ2-1, the V gene TRBV29-1; 9 bases map to TRBD2. The J segment lost 8 bases and the V segment lost 7 bases, leaving 12 bases of the junction unmatched. Germline V gives CDR1 SQVTM, CDR2 ANQGSEA. The CDR3 sequence is 14 residues long. The CDR3 loop reads CSAHGSGGPHEQFF. The CDR3 DNA sequence: TGCAGCGCCCACGGTAGCGGGGGCCCCCATGAGCAGTTCTTC.

This clone was counted between two and nine times. The chain has TRBV14 and TRBJ1-1; TRBD1 matches at 9 bases. The J segment lost 3 bases and the V segment lost 0 bases, leaving 11 bases of the junction unmatched. CDR3 length: 18 residues. CDR1 is SGHDN and CDR2 is FVKESK in the germline V gene. Here the CDR3 DNA reads TGTGCCAGCAGCCAAGATAGGAGGACAGGGGCGAGAGACACTGAAGCTTTCTTT. Translated, it gives CASSQDRRTGARDTEAFF.